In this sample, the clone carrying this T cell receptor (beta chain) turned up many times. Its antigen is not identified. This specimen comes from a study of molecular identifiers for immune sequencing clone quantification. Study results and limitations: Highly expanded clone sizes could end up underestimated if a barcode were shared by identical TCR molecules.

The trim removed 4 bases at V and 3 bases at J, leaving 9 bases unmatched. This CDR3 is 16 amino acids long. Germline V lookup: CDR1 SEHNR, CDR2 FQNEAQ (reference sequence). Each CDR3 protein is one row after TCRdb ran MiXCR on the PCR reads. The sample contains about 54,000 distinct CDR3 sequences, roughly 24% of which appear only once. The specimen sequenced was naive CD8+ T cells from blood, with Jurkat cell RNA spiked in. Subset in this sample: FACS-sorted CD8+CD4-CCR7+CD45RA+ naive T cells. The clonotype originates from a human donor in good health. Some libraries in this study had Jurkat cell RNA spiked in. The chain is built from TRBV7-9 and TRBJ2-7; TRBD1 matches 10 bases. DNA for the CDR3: TGTGCCAGCAGCTCTAGCCTAAGGACAGGGGGCTACGAGCAGTACTTC. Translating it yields CASSSSLRTGGYEQYF.